The 24 T cell receptor beta chains below come from one sample, sequenced in a study of OX40 agonist ivuxolimab in advanced cancers. The data were produced by immunoSEQ multiplex PCR, yet TCRdb's version contains in-frame clones alone and is incomplete. The table shows some 86,000 clones, with 94% occurring only once. Sequenced here: CD4+ or CD8+ T cells sorted from blood, sampled in a trial of the OX40 agonist ivuxolimab. These receptors were obtained from an adult with an advanced solid tumor such as melanoma, head and neck, liver or kidney cancer.

V is TRBV9 and J is TRBJ1-1; D is possibly TRBD1 (6 bases). The V and J ends lost 4 bases and 3 bases respectively, with 7 bases between them. The CDR3 sequence is 12 residues long. Per the germline V gene, CDR1 is SGDLS and CDR2 is YYNGEE. This chain's CDR3 is CASSRGDTEAFF. The CDR3 bases are TGTGCCAGCAGCAGGGGGGACACTGAAGCTTTCTTT.

The chain employs TRBV4-1 and TRBJ2-1, with TRBD2 matching 13 bases. The CDR3 length is 15 residues. V lost 4 bases, J lost 10 bases, and 7 bases stayed unmatched. Germline V gene lookup returns CDR1 MGHRA and CDR2 YSYEKL. The CDR3 sequence: CASSRGLAGVKEQFF. The CDR3 DNA sequence: TGCGCCAGCAGCCGAGGACTAGCGGGAGTAAAAGAGCAGTTCTTC.

The V call is TRBV19, the J call TRBJ2-1, with TRBD1 identical over 11 bases. The germline V gene encodes CDR1 LNHDA and CDR2 SQIVND (reference sequence). After removal of 8 bases from V and 7 bases from J, the junction contained 4 bases not matched to a gene. CDR3 length: 13 residues. The chain's CDR3 is CASGQGASNEQFF. CDR3 nucleotides: TGTGCCAGTGGACAGGGGGCTTCGAATGAGCAGTTCTTC. Full variable domain (outside the CDR3, taken from reference TRBV19 and TRBJ2-1): DGGITQSPKYLFRKEGQNVTLSCEQNLNHDAMYWYRQDPGQGLRLIYYSQIVNDFQKGDIAEGYSVSREKKESFPLTVTSAQKNPTAFYLCASGQGASNEQFFGPGTRLTVL.

This clone came up a few times. V and J are TRBV7-9 and TRBJ1-5; D is unclear. The V end was cut by 5 bases, the J end by 4 bases, with 12 bases between. The CDR3 extends over 14 amino acids. CDR1 is SEHNR, CDR2 FQNEAQ, per germline (reference sequence). The CDR3 region is CASSAQGPNQPQHF. The CDR3 nucleotides read TGTGCCAGCAGCGCCCAAGGCCCTAATCAGCCCCAGCATTTT.

This chain joins TRBV28 and TRBJ2-2; D gene ambiguous. This CDR3 region has 13 residues. The V end was cut by 5 bases, the J end by 3 bases, with 7 bases between. The V gene's germline CDR1 is MDHEN and CDR2 SYDVKM. This CDR3 reads CASSPPYTGELFF. CDR3 DNA: TGTGCCAGCAGTCCACCTTACACCGGGGAGCTGTTTTTT.

The chain links TRBV19 to TRBJ1-6; possible D gene TRBD1, 5 bases. The CDR3 totals 14 residues. Trimming removed 9 bases from V and 9 bases from J, with 18 bases in between. Germline V CDR1 and CDR2: LNHDA, SQIVND (reference sequence). The chain's CDR3 is CASRRGGESSPLHF. CDR3 in DNA: TGTGCCAGCCGGCGGGGGGGAGAGTCTTCACCCCTCCACTTT.

The gene calls are TRBV4-3 and TRBJ1-4; a possible D gene is TRBD1 (5 bases). Germline assignment: CDR1 LGHNA and CDR2 YSLEER. This CDR3 region has 15 residues. V was shortened by 5 bases and J by 4 bases, with 14 bases between the two germline ends. This chain's CDR3 is CASSASGTDNEKLFF. CDR3 sequence (DNA): TGCGCCAGCAGCGCCAGCGGGACGGATAATGAAAAACTGTTTTTT.

The V and J genes are TRBV15 and TRBJ2-3, with 8 bases lining up with TRBD2. V was pared by 0 bases and J by 2 bases, with 10 bases of the junction left unmatched. The CDR3 contains 18 residues. Germline values: CDR1 LNHNV, CDR2 YYDKDF (reference sequence). CDR3 residues: CATSRDRGGGRPTDTQYF. CDR3 in DNA: TGTGCCACCAGCAGAGATCGTGGGGGCGGGAGGCCCACAGATACGCAGTATTTT.

This chain connects TRBV29-1 to TRBJ2-1; D remains unclear. V was shortened by 1 base and J by 3 bases, with 10 bases between the two germline ends. CDR1 SQVTM and CDR2 ANQGSEA come from the germline V gene. The CDR3 has 14 residues. For the CDR3, the DNA is TGCAGCGTTGAAGGAGGACGAGTCTACAATGAGCAGTTCTTC. Protein product: CSVEGGRVYNEQFF.

This chain uses TRBV9 with TRBJ2-7; no clear D gene. The CDR3 runs 14 residues. Germline CDR1 is SGDLS and CDR2 is YYNGEE. V was cut by 3 bases and J by 0 bases, with 10 bases left in between. CDR3 region: CASSASTTSYEQYF. Here the CDR3 DNA reads TGTGCCAGCAGCGCTTCGACAACCTCCTACGAGCAGTACTTC. Drawing the rest from reference TRBV9 and TRBJ2-7, the complete variable domain is DSGVTQTPKHLITATGQRVTLRCSPRSGDLSVYWYQQSLDQGLQFLIQYYNGEERAKGNILERFSAQQFPDLHSELNLSSLELGDSALYFCASSASTTSYEQYFGPGTRLTVT.

The chain has TRBV27 and TRBJ2-5; D perhaps matches TRBD2 (5 bases). The V end was cut by 5 bases, the J end by 2 bases, with 15 bases between. Germline assignment: CDR1 MNHEY and CDR2 SMNVEV (reference sequence). The CDR3 contains 15 residues. The DNA for the CDR3 is TGTGCCAGCAGTGTGTGGTCGGGAATACAAGAGACCCAGTACTTC. This sequence encodes CASSVWSGIQETQYF.

The chain is built from TRBV7-8 and TRBJ1-4, with D uncertain. The CDR3 contains 18 residues. V was cut by 0 bases and J by 7 bases, with 21 bases left in between. Germline V CDR1 and CDR2: SGHVS, FQNEAQ. The DNA of the CDR3 is TGTGCCAGCAGCTTAGCTTACGTGGGCGGCCTGGAGGGTGAAAAACTGTTTTTT. It yields the protein CASSLAYVGGLEGEKLFF.

The chain has TRBV11-2 and TRBJ2-3; D is undetermined. This CDR3 has 15 amino acids. Trimming stripped 1 base from V and 0 bases from J, with 8 bases between. CDR1 and CDR2 from the germline V gene are SGHAT and FQNNGV. This CDR3 is CASSLVFSSTDTQYF. The CDR3 DNA is TGTGCCAGCAGCTTAGTGTTTTCTAGCACAGATACGCAGTATTTT. The entire variable domain, with the rest obtained from reference TRBV11-2 and TRBJ2-3, is as follows: EAGVAQSPRYKIIEKRQSVAFWCNPISGHATLYWYQQILGQGPKLLIQFQNNGVVDDSQLPKDRFSAERLKGVDSTLKIQPAKLEDSAVYLCASSLVFSSTDTQYFGPGTRLTVL.

This clone was observed once. V is TRBV30 and J is TRBJ2-1; possibly TRBD1 for D (5 bases). V shed 2 bases and J shed 2 bases, with 13 bases lying between them. Germline assignment: CDR1 GTSNPN and CDR2 SVGIG (reference sequence). The CDR3 extends over 15 amino acids. This CDR3 reads CAWSSGSSPYNEQFF. DNA of the CDR3: TGTGCCTGGAGTTCAGGGTCAAGTCCCTACAATGAGCAGTTCTTC.

V is TRBV5-6 and J is TRBJ1-4, with TRBD1 identical over 8 bases. The V gene end was trimmed by 4 bases and the J gene end by 3 bases; junction bases not matched to a gene: 5. Germline CDR1 SGHDT, CDR2 YYEEEE. CDR3 length: 15 residues. This chain's CDR3 is CASSADRASNEKLFF. Written as DNA, the CDR3 is TGTGCCAGCAGCGCGGACAGGGCCTCTAATGAAAAACTGTTTTTT.

This rearrangement joins TRBV27 to TRBJ2-1; no clear D gene. This CDR3 comprises 13 residues. Germline-derived CDR1 and CDR2 are MNHEY and SMNVEV (reference sequence). V lost 5 bases, J lost 6 bases, and 11 bases lay in between. The CDR3 here is CASSPIERNEQFF. The CDR3 DNA reads as TGTGCCAGCAGTCCAATAGAGCGCAATGAGCAGTTCTTC.

This chain joins TRBV27 and TRBJ2-1, with 13 positions matching TRBD2. CDR1 MNHEY and CDR2 SMNVEV come from the germline V gene (reference sequence). The CDR3 covers 16 residues. The ends lost 4 bases at V and 5 bases at J; junction bases unmatched: 5. The CDR3 sequence is CASSSTSGGPHNEQFF. In nucleotides, the CDR3 is TGTGCCAGCAGTTCGACTAGCGGGGGGCCCCACAATGAGCAGTTCTTC.

This clone has only one observation. The chain uses TRBV7-2 and TRBJ2-7, with D unresolved. Germline CDR1 reads SGHTA; CDR2 reads FQGNSA. The length of the CDR3 is 15 residues. Trimming shortened V by 1 base and J by 0 bases, and 10 bases separated the two germline ends. The CDR3 reads CASSLGPDLSYEQYF. The CDR3 DNA reads TGTGCCAGCAGCTTAGGACCGGATCTCTCCTACGAGCAGTACTTC.

The CDR3 DNA reads TGTGCCAGCAGTTTGGGGTCCAGGGGAAGGAATTCACCCCTCCACTTT. It translates to CASSLGSRGRNSPLHF. The chain uses TRBV28 and TRBJ1-6; a possible D gene is TRBD1 (6 bases). V was shortened by 3 bases and J by 7 bases, with 16 bases between the two germline ends. The CDR3 runs 16 residues. CDR1 and CDR2 from the germline V gene are MDHEN and SYDVKM.

The chain couples TRBV28 to TRBJ1-2; D possibly corresponds to TRBD1 (6 bases). Germline V gene sequence: CDR1 MDHEN, CDR2 SYDVKM. CDR3 length: 13 amino acids. V dropped 3 bases and J dropped 5 bases, with 10 bases sitting between them. The DNA for the CDR3 is TGTGCCAGCAGTTTGACAGGCGTATATGGCTACACCTTC. This translates into CASSLTGVYGYTF.

The rearrangement links TRBV28 to TRBJ1-2; D is unclear. The CDR3 totals 14 residues. Germline lookup yields CDR1 MDHEN and CDR2 SYDVKM. The V end lost 6 bases, the J end lost 5 bases, and 16 bases lay between the germline ends. The CDR3 nucleotides read TGTGCCAGCAGGACTCCGACGGAGAGGTATGGCTACACCTTC. Its translation is CASRTPTERYGYTF.

The sample holds a few counts of this clone. This chain joins TRBV7-9 and TRBJ2-5, with a possible D match to TRBD1 (7 bases). V dropped 5 bases and J dropped 5 bases, with 15 bases sitting between them. Germline CDR1 SEHNR, CDR2 FQNEAQ (reference sequence). The CDR3 covers 14 residues. The CDR3 here is CASSPRDSGETQYF. In DNA form, the CDR3 reads TGTGCCAGCAGCCCCCGGGACAGCGGGGAGACCCAGTACTTC. The whole variable domain, remainder taken from reference TRBV7-9 and TRBJ2-5, is DTGVSQNPRHKITKRGQNVTFRCDPISEHNRLYWYRQTLGQGPEFLTYFQNEAQLEKSRLLSDRFSAERPKGSFSTLEIQRTEQGDSAMYLCASSPRDSGETQYFGPGTRLLVL.

The CDR3 is CASSLSWGTGTGELFF. The DNA of the CDR3 is TGTGCCAGCAGCTTAAGCTGGGGGACAGGGACCGGGGAGCTGTTTTTT. The V gene is TRBV7-3, the J gene TRBJ2-2; 9 bases are shared with TRBD1. With 1 base clipped from V and 5 bases from J, the junction kept 5 bases outside the gene matches. This CDR3 comprises 16 residues. From germline, CDR1 is SGHTA and CDR2 FQGTGA.

The chain links TRBV7-7 to TRBJ2-1; the D is unclear. Trimming removed 3 bases from V and 1 base from J, with 7 bases in between. This CDR3 has 14 residues. Germline loops: CDR1 SSHAT, CDR2 FNYEAQ (reference sequence). CDR3 in amino acids: CASSLGGSYNEQFF. CDR3 DNA sequence: TGTGCCAGCAGCTTGGGTGGGTCCTACAATGAGCAGTTCTTC.